The entry below gives a single T cell receptor beta chain sequence along with its context. This sample stems from a study of blood T cell repertoires in COVID-19. As for the study in general: COVID-19 samples, acute and convalescent, were from the United States, Italy and Spain. Sample material is recorded as cDNA or gDNA derived from T cells, B-cell-depleted T cells, or PBMCs.

CDR1 is MNHEY, CDR2 SMNVEV, per germline (reference sequence). V lost 0 bases and J lost 11; bases outside the gene matches: 15. The CDR3 contains 16 residues. Original processing methods: The assay estimated nucleated cells by amplifying reference gene primers. Using immunoSEQ multiplex PCR, the repertoire was profiled, and TCRdb retains in-frame clones only, with some absent. V, J and clone size derive from that table, while D and trimming were established from the DNA sequence. The sample lists roughly 240,000 clones, around four fifths occurring once. Sequenced material: peripheral blood. This sequence joins TRBV27 and TRBJ1-1; 7 bases line up with TRBD1. This clonotype originated in a man in his sixties who had recovered from COVID-19. CDR3 sequence (DNA): TGTGCCAGCAGTTTATCTCAAGGGACAGCCGTTGTTGAGGCTTTCTTT. It specifies CASSLSQGTAVVEAFF.